This T cell receptor beta chain was recovered during a study of vaccination and CD4 T cells after COVID-19. Study-level background: Convalescent donors totaled six males and four females, including two who were Hispanic.

Noted treatment: roughly 10-day PBMC culture with coronavirus spike peptide pools or control peptides (ViraFEST assay). Before TCRs were sequenced, ViraFEST expanded antigen-specific T cells with peptide pools. Each well received two million PBMCs, cultured with around 10 IU/ml IL-2 and 10 ug/ml peptide pools. An Oncomine TCR Beta short-read assay was used to sequence the DNA from cultured CD4+ T cells. From the PCR reads, TCRdb called clonotypes with MiXCR, one entry per CDR3 protein. This table holds 10,000 or so distinct CDR3 sequences, 50% found once. V gave up 2 bases and J gave up 7 bases; unmatched junction bases: 13. Germline lookup yields CDR1 SGHTA and CDR2 FQGNSA. The CDR3 covers 17 residues. This clonotype was observed once. Its specificity is not known.

The TCR sequence derives from a human donor who had recovered from COVID-19. The rearrangement joins TRBV7-2 to TRBJ2-5; the match to TRBD2 covers 10 bases. Sequencing was carried out using CD4+ T cells from blood, cultured in vitro. The CDR3 DNA reads as TGTGCCAGCAGCTTAAGTAGTGAACTAGCGGGGTTTGCGACCCAGTACTTC. Its translation: CASSLSSELAGFATQYF.